This passage covers 9 T cell receptor beta chains from one sample sequenced in a study of T cells in Graves' hyperthyroidism and ophthalmopathy. The CDR3 regions of TCR beta were amplified from RNA transcripts. The HTBI primer set was used in a first-round RT-PCR of the TCR CDR3. One entry per CDR3 protein results from TCRdb running MiXCR on the multiplex PCR reads. The sample includes roughly 300,000 distinct CDR3 sequences, 21% seen only once; the top ten take about 50%. Sequenced material: blood. The receptor set was obtained from a woman aged 45-65 years with Graves' hyperthyroidism.

This clonotype occurred many times. This chain joins TRBV20-1 and TRBJ2-5, with 15 nucleotides matching TRBD2. CDR1 is DFQATT and CDR2 is SNEGSKA in the germline V gene (reference sequence). After removal of 3 bases from V and 2 bases from J, the junction contained 13 bases not matched to a gene. The CDR3 runs to 19 residues. In nucleotides, the CDR3 is TGCAGTGCTAGCCCCCGGACTAGCGGGAGGGCGAGTTGGCAAGAGACCCAGTACTTC. Amino acids: CSASPRTSGRASWQETQYF.

In this sample, this clonotype turned up many times. V gene TRBV28 combines with J gene TRBJ2-1; 15 bases are shared with TRBD2. Germline V lookup: CDR1 MDHEN, CDR2 SYDVKM. This CDR3 contains 16 residues. Trimming at V came to 3 bases and at J to 14 bases, leaving 11 bases not matched to a gene. CDR3 in DNA: TGTGCCAGCAGTTTGGATATCGGGACTAGCGGGGGGTTGGAGTTCTTC. It codes for CASSLDIGTSGGLEFF.

This clonotype was seen ten or more times. The chain is built from TRBV27 and TRBJ2-1; 9 bases map to TRBD2. In germline, CDR1 is MNHEY, CDR2 SMNVEV (reference sequence). Trimming took 5 bases from V and 6 from J; bases not matched to a gene: 11. The CDR3 covers 16 residues. The CDR3: CASSPSGTSLFNEQFF. In nucleotides, the CDR3 is TGTGCCAGCAGTCCATCCGGGACTAGCTTATTCAATGAGCAGTTCTTC.

This clonotype was observed at least ten times. This chain joins TRBV10-1 and TRBJ2-7; 14 bases map to TRBD2. The CDR3 length is 15 residues. V lost 6 bases to trimming and J lost 6 bases; unmatched junction nucleotides: 7. Germline V gene sequence: CDR1 WNHNN, CDR2 SYGVQD (reference sequence). The CDR3 bases are TGCGCCAGCAGCGATGGGACTAGCGGGAGTGGCGAGCAGTACTTC. Amino acid sequence: CASSDGTSGSGEQYF.

This clonotype was observed many times. This chain links TRBV28 with TRBJ2-3; D could derive from TRBD1 or TRBD2 (5 bases each). Germline V lookup: CDR1 MDHEN, CDR2 SYDVKM. The CDR3 is 15 amino acids. Trimming removed 6 bases at V and 1 base at J, with 14 bases between. CDR3 sequence reads: CASSSGAQGTDTQYF. Here the CDR3 DNA reads TGTGCCAGCAGCTCCGGGGCGCAGGGCACAGATACGCAGTATTTT.

Many counts were recorded for this clonotype. Sequence at one end of the junction differs from germline and may be a read error. V and J are TRBV7-7 and TRBJ2-2; 13 bases fit TRBD2. CDR1 SSHAT and CDR2 FNYEAQ come from the germline V gene (reference sequence). The CDR3 has 19 amino acids. The CDR3 region is CASSSGLAGEVDGTGELFF. CDR3 coding DNA: TGTGCTAGCAGCTCAGGACTAGCGGGAGAGGTCGACGGCACCGGGGAGCTGTTTTTT.

The rearrangement joins TRBV11-2 to TRBJ1-5; D remains unclear. Germline V gives CDR1 SGHAT, CDR2 FQNNGV. The CDR3 totals 16 residues. Trimming took 6 bases from V and 6 from J, leaving 21 bases between them. CDR3 loop: CASSEQKGPTSQPQHF. Here the CDR3 DNA reads TGTGCCAGCAGTGAACAGAAGGGTCCCACGAGTCAGCCCCAGCATTTT.

The V gene is TRBV12-3 or TRBV12-4, the J gene TRBJ1-6; 7 nucleotides match TRBD1. V dropped 1 base and J dropped 3; count of bases not matched to a gene: 9. CDR3 size: 18 residues. In DNA, the CDR3 is TGTGCCAGCAGTTTAGGACCAACAGGGGCCGGCTATAATTCACCCCTCCACTTT. It translates to CASSLGPTGAGYNSPLHF.

This clonotype came up many times. The chain combines TRBV28 with TRBJ2-1; 12 bases map to TRBD2. The CDR3 is 15 residues long. Germline lookup yields CDR1 MDHEN and CDR2 SYDVKM. With 8 bases clipped from V and 2 bases from J, the junction kept 4 bases outside the gene matches. The chain's CDR3 is CASFTSGGTYNEQFF. CDR3 coding DNA: TGTGCCAGCTTCACTAGCGGGGGGACCTACAATGAGCAGTTCTTC.